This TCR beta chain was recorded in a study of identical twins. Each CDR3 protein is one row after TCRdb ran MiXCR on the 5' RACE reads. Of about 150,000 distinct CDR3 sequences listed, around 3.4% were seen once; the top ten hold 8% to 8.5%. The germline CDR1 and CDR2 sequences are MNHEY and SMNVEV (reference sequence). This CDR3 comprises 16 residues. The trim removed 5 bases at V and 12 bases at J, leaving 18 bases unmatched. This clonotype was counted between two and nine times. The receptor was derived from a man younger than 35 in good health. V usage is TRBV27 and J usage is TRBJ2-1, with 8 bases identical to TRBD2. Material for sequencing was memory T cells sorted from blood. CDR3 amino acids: CASSPQLAVSGVGQFF. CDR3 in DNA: TGTGCCAGCAGTCCCCAACTAGCGGTCTCGGGTGTAGGGCAGTTCTTC.